One sample yielded the 27 T cell receptor beta chains listed below, sequenced in a study of CD8+ T cells in alopecia areata. Sequencing templates came from extracted RNA that was reverse transcribed into cDNA. Data came from immunoSEQ multiplex PCR; TCRdb stores just in-frame clones and leaves some out. Of some 150,000 clones listed, around two thirds are singletons. The material sequenced was CD8+ T cells sorted from blood. The receptors were gathered from a human donor in good health.

The rearrangement joins TRBV25-1 to TRBJ2-7, with D perhaps matching TRBD1 (6 bases). There are 14 residues in the CDR3. The germline V gene encodes CDR1 MGHDK and CDR2 SYGVNS. V was cut by 9 bases and J by 3 bases, with 18 bases left in between. The CDR3 protein is CASENQGKNYEQYF. The CDR3 DNA reads TGTGCCAGTGAAAACCAGGGGAAGAACTACGAGCAGTACTTC.

This sequence joins TRBV27 and TRBJ1-5; D might be TRBD1 (5 bases). CDR1 and CDR2 (germline): MNHEY, SMNVEV (reference sequence). The CDR3 runs to 14 residues. The V end was cut by 2 bases, the J end by 6 bases, with 11 bases between. CDR3 residues: CASSLGHHGQPQHF. As DNA, the CDR3 is TGTGCCAGCAGTTTAGGACACCACGGTCAGCCCCAGCATTTT.

The V and J genes are TRBV5-4 and TRBJ2-5, with 11 nucleotides matching TRBD1. Unmatched junction bases numbered 9, after V lost 7 bases and J lost 1 base. The CDR3 contains 16 residues. Germline values: CDR1 SGHNT, CDR2 YYREEE (reference sequence). The CDR3 nucleotides are TGTGCCAGCCGGGACAGGGGGATTGACCTCCAAGAGACCCAGTACTTC. It encodes CASRDRGIDLQETQYF.

The V gene is TRBV4-1, the J gene TRBJ1-1, with D possibly being TRBD1 (5 bases). The V and J ends lost 1 base and 4 bases respectively, with 10 bases between them. The CDR3 is 14 amino acids. Germline CDR1 is MGHRA and CDR2 is YSYEKL. CDR3 nucleotides: TGCGCCAGCAGCCAAGTTTGGGGCGCCACTGAAGCTTTCTTT. Encoded protein: CASSQVWGATEAFF.

With regard to this clone: The sample holds other DNA sequences that translate to the same CDR3. V gene TRBV6-5 combines with J gene TRBJ2-1; maybe TRBD2 (5 bases). From germline, CDR1 is MNHEY and CDR2 SVGAGI. V lost 5 bases and J 4 bases, leaving 9 bases between the germline ends. The CDR3 has 13 amino acids. In nucleotides, the CDR3 is TGTGCCAGCAGTCCCGGACTTTACAATGAGCAGTTCTTC. Encoded protein: CASSPGLYNEQFF.

This clone was picked up a small number of times. The V and J genes are TRBV29-1 and TRBJ1-2, with D tentatively TRBD1 (6 bases). The ends were cut back, 0 bases at V and 12 bases at J, with 11 bases in the middle. CDR1 is SQVTM, CDR2 ANQGSEA, per germline. The CDR3 sequence is 11 residues long. The CDR3 region has the DNA TGCAGCGTTGAAGATCGGGGGGGCCACACCTTC. As protein: CSVEDRGGHTF.

This clone turned up a few times. The chain recombines TRBV6-5 with TRBJ2-3; D may be TRBD2 (6 bases). The V and J ends lost 0 bases and 1 base respectively, with 11 bases between them. CDR3 length: 16 amino acids. Germline CDR1 and CDR2: MNHEY and SVGAGI. CDR3 coding DNA: TGTGCCAGCAGTTACTCGCGGGGATCGGGCACAGATACGCAGTATTTT. It yields the protein CASSYSRGSGTDTQYF.

The chain uses TRBV25-1 and TRBJ2-7, with a possible D match to TRBD1 (6 bases). Germline V gene sequence: CDR1 MGHDK, CDR2 SYGVNS. The CDR3 has 12 amino acids. With 3 bases removed from V and 6 bases from J, the gap between germline ends came to 9 bases. The CDR3 protein is CASSESTGEQYF. In nucleotides, the CDR3 is TGTGCCAGCAGTGAGTCGACAGGCGAGCAGTACTTC.

Concerning this clone itself: Different DNA sequences within this sample yield the same CDR3. V is TRBV19 and J is TRBJ2-7; TRBD2 matches at 7 bases. Germline V gives CDR1 LNHDA, CDR2 SQIVND (reference sequence). V shed 3 bases and J 5 bases; nucleotides not matched to a gene: 10. CDR3 length: 15 residues. CDR3 loop: CASSIGLAVRDEQYF. CDR3 coding DNA: TGTGCCAGTAGTATTGGGCTAGCGGTCCGAGACGAGCAGTACTTC.

This sequence joins TRBV29-1 and TRBJ2-7; 7 bases map to TRBD1. The CDR3 totals 13 residues. The germline gives CDR1 SQVTM, CDR2 ANQGSEA. With V trimmed by 7 bases and J by 2 bases, 8 bases remained unmatched. The CDR3 reads CSASSGTAYEQYF. DNA for the CDR3: TGCAGCGCATCCTCCGGGACAGCCTACGAGCAGTACTTC.

The rearrangement joins TRBV4-1 to TRBJ2-1; 9 bases fit TRBD2. The germline CDR1 and CDR2 sequences are MGHRA and YSYEKL. Unmatched junction bases numbered 6, after V lost 3 bases and J lost 0 bases. The length of the CDR3 is 17 residues. The CDR3 coding sequence is TGCGCCAGCAGCCAGATAGCGGGAGCCGGCTCCTACAATGAGCAGTTCTTC. Its translation: CASSQIAGAGSYNEQFF.

This clone was detected a few times. The chain has TRBV4-1 and TRBJ2-3; TRBD2 agrees at 8 bases. The CDR3 runs 15 residues. V dropped 4 bases and J dropped 3; count of bases not matched to a gene: 6. CDR1 and CDR2 (germline): MGHRA, YSYEKL. In DNA form, the CDR3 reads TGCGCCAGCAGCCCTCGGGGGGGCGGGACAGATACGCAGTATTTT. Translating gives CASSPRGGGTDTQYF.

The gene calls are TRBV29-1 and TRBJ1-2; D remains ambiguous. This CDR3 is 12 amino acids long. Trimming took 3 bases from V and 3 from J, leaving 8 bases between them. Germline CDR1 SQVTM, CDR2 ANQGSEA. This CDR3 is CSVELRHYGYTF. The CDR3, as DNA: TGCAGCGTTGAGTTGAGACACTATGGCTACACCTTC.

In the case of this clone: The sample contains more than one DNA sequence encoding this CDR3. The chain uses TRBV25-1 and TRBJ2-7, with D uncertain. There are 11 residues in the CDR3. Trimming removed 2 bases at V and 4 bases at J, with 3 bases between. The germline gives CDR1 MGHDK, CDR2 SYGVNS. The CDR3 DNA is TGTGCCAGCAGTGAAATTTACGAGCAGTACTTC. Its protein is CASSEIYEQYF.

The table lists this clone with a few counts. The chain recombines TRBV29-1 with TRBJ2-7, with D perhaps TRBD1 or TRBD2 (5 bases each). CDR3 length equals 13 residues. V was shortened by 7 bases and J by 0 bases, with 13 bases between the two germline ends. CDR1 and CDR2 from the germline V gene are SQVTM and ANQGSEA. CDR3 sequence: CSALGDSSYEQYF. DNA of the CDR3: TGCAGCGCCCTGGGAGACAGCTCCTACGAGCAGTACTTC.

J is TRBJ2-7 and V is TRBV19; 8 nucleotides align to TRBD1. The CDR3 is 14 residues long. Trimming removed 3 bases from V and 4 bases from J; junction bases left unmatched: 5. Germline CDR1 reads LNHDA; CDR2 reads SQIVND (reference sequence). CDR3 sequence: CASSISTGEYEQYF. Here the CDR3 DNA reads TGTGCCAGTAGTATTTCGACAGGGGAATACGAGCAGTACTTC.

The gene calls are TRBV29-1 and TRBJ1-2, with 9 bases lining up with TRBD1. The CDR3 loop spans 12 amino acids. V dropped 6 bases and J dropped 6; count of bases not matched to a gene: 5. The V gene's germline CDR1 is SQVTM and CDR2 ANQGSEA. The CDR3 DNA follows: TGCAGCGTACGGGACAGGGAGCATGGCTACACCTTC. It codes for CSVRDREHGYTF.

The chain is built from TRBV10-3 and TRBJ2-3, with TRBD2 matching over 10 bases. This CDR3 has 16 amino acids. J lost 2 bases, V lost 0 bases, and 2 bases had no gene match. CDR1 and CDR2 (germline): ENHRY, SYGVKD. CDR3 protein: CAISESLAGDTDTQYF. The CDR3 coding sequence is TGTGCCATCAGTGAGTCGCTAGCGGGGGACACAGATACGCAGTATTTT.

The chain combines TRBV7-9 with TRBJ2-5, with a weak D call TRBD1 (6 bases). The CDR3 is made up of 14 amino acids. Trimming cost V 6 bases and J 1 base, with 12 bases left between them. Germline CDR1 SEHNR, CDR2 FQNEAQ (reference sequence). The CDR3 coding sequence is TGTGCCAGCAGTCCGGGACACCTCCAAGAGACCCAGTACTTC. Encoded protein: CASSPGHLQETQYF. The whole variable domain, filled in from reference TRBV7-9 and TRBJ2-5, reads DTGVSQNPRHKITKRGQNVTFRCDPISEHNRLYWYRQTLGQGPEFLTYFQNEAQLEKSRLLSDRFSAERPKGSFSTLEIQRTEQGDSAMYLCASSPGHLQETQYFGPGTRLLVL.

V gene TRBV5-6 combines with J gene TRBJ2-1; TRBD2 might be the D (5 bases). The CDR3 runs to 13 residues. Trimming took off 4 bases at V and 10 bases at J, with 15 bases between the two ends. Looked up from germline, CDR1 is SGHDT and CDR2 is YYEEEE. CDR3 bases: TGTGCCAGCAGCACTGGAGGCTGGGGAGAGCAGTTCTTC. Protein product: CASSTGGWGEQFF.

The V gene is TRBV29-1, the J gene TRBJ2-7; 10 positions agree with TRBD2. The V gene end was trimmed by 4 bases and the J gene end by 1 base; junction bases not matched to a gene: 10. This CDR3 is built from 16 residues. Germline V CDR1 and CDR2: SQVTM, ANQGSEA. CDR3 region: CSVGSSGRGFSYEQYF. In nucleotides, the CDR3 is TGCAGCGTTGGAAGCAGCGGGAGGGGGTTTTCCTACGAGCAGTACTTC.

This chain connects TRBV5-1 to TRBJ2-1; D may be TRBD1 (5 bases). Germline V gene sequence: CDR1 SGHRS, CDR2 YFSETQ. The CDR3 is 13 residues long. V dropped 0 bases and J dropped 9 bases, with 10 bases sitting between them. As DNA, the CDR3 is TGCGCCAGCAGCTTGGGGGGCGTCCGTGAGCAGTTCTTC. Its translation is CASSLGGVREQFF.

The rearrangement links TRBV28 to TRBJ2-1; 10 nucleotides align to TRBD2. V was pared by 3 bases and J by 8 bases, with 10 bases of the junction left unmatched. The CDR3 sequence is 16 residues long. CDR1 is MDHEN, CDR2 SYDVKM, per germline. The CDR3, as DNA: TGTGCCAGCAGTTTTTTGGTGACTAGCGGGCCCCATGAGCAGTTCTTC. Protein product: CASSFLVTSGPHEQFF.

This chain connects TRBV6-6 to TRBJ2-1; 8 nucleotides line up with TRBD1. The CDR3 covers 14 residues. After removal of 11 bases from V and 2 bases from J, the junction contained 8 bases not matched to a gene. Germline CDR1 is MNHNY and CDR2 is SVGAGI (reference sequence). Here the CDR3 DNA reads TGTGCCGGGTGTGTGACAGGGGCCTACAATGAGCAGTTCTTC. Translation: CAGCVTGAYNEQFF.

J is TRBJ2-1 and V is TRBV30, with a weak D call TRBD2 (5 bases). The CDR3 spans 16 residues. CDR1 GTSNPN and CDR2 SVGIG come from the germline V gene (reference sequence). V lost 0 bases to trimming and J lost 6 bases, with 18 bases between them. The CDR3 DNA reads TGTGCCTGGAGTGTACATGTGACTAATGTAGGCAATGAGCAGTTCTTC. This codes for CAWSVHVTNVGNEQFF. Combining the CDR3 with reference TRBV30 and TRBJ2-1 gives the whole variable domain SQTIHQWPATLVQPVGSPLSLECTVEGTSNPNLYWYRQAAGRGLQLLFYSVGIGQISSEVPQNLSASRPQDRQFILSSKKLLLSDSGFYLCAWSVHVTNVGNEQFFGPGTRLTVL.

CDR3 amino acids: CASSLVGTRSNEQFF. The CDR3 DNA reads TGTGCCAGCAGCTTAGTGGGGACTAGAAGCAATGAGCAGTTCTTC. The chain recombines TRBV13 with TRBJ2-1, with 8 bases that match TRBD2. This CDR3 contains 15 residues. V gave up 1 base and J gave up 6 bases; unmatched junction bases: 5. CDR1 and CDR2 (germline): PRHDT, FYEKMQ (reference sequence).

The V gene is TRBV27, the J gene TRBJ2-1; possibly TRBD2 for D (6 bases). In germline, CDR1 is MNHEY, CDR2 SMNVEV (reference sequence). The CDR3 is made up of 15 amino acids. V was pared by 6 bases and J by 0 bases, with 12 bases between. The CDR3 spells CASSGHGSSYNEQFF. The DNA of the CDR3 is TGTGCCAGCAGCGGACACGGGAGCTCCTACAATGAGCAGTTCTTC.